What follows are 16 T cell receptor beta chains derived from one specimen sequenced in a study of shared clonotypes between healthy human individuals (dated by TCRdb to 2018 to 2020). Receptors were amplified or captured by the immunoSEQ multiplex PCR assay. TCRdb took this table from immuneACCESS and kept in-frame rearrangements with V and J called. Such tables lack part of the clones; where checked against another copy, unresolved V genes explain under half of the gap, and the rest is unexplained. The sample contains over a million clones, roughly 95% of them found a single time. The top ten constitute roughly 1.1% of the sample. The specimen sequenced was naive CD4+ T cells sorted from blood. The cell subset or site label corresponds to: CD45RA+ positively selected. These receptor sequences come from a man in his thirties or forties in good health.

With regard to this clone: Other nucleotide sequences from this sample produce the same CDR3. The rearrangement uses TRBV2 and TRBJ1-5, with D perhaps TRBD1 (5 bases). Trimming stripped 7 bases from V and 1 base from J, with 8 bases between. Germline CDR1 is SNHLY and CDR2 is FYNNEI. This CDR3 is 13 amino acids long. CDR3 nucleotides: TGTGCCAGCAATGGGGACAGCAATCAGCCCCAGCATTTT. As protein: CASNGDSNQPQHF.

The chain recombines TRBV7-6 with TRBJ2-7, with D possibly matching TRBD1 (6 bases). Deletions cut 5 bases from V and 2 bases from J, with 25 bases between. This CDR3 spans 18 amino acids. The germline V gene encodes CDR1 SGHVS and CDR2 FNYEAQ. CDR3 coding DNA: TGTGCCAGCAGCGCATCATCTGACAGGTACCTATCTGCCTACGAGCAGTACTTC. Translated: CASSASSDRYLSAYEQYF.

This clone was counted a single time. The rearrangement links TRBV27 to TRBJ2-3; D remains ambiguous. CDR1 and CDR2 from the germline V gene are MNHEY and SMNVEV (reference sequence). Trimming took off 8 bases at V and 6 bases at J, with 18 bases between the two ends. This CDR3 region has 14 residues. The CDR3 DNA reads TGTGCCAGCGGCTGGAGAGGTTCGACGGATACGCAGTATTTT. It encodes CASGWRGSTDTQYF.

V gene TRBV7-9 combines with J gene TRBJ2-3; possibly TRBD1 or TRBD2 for D (5 bases each). The V end was cut by 7 bases, the J end by 2 bases, with 22 bases between. CDR1 is SEHNR, CDR2 FQNEAQ, per germline (reference sequence). The CDR3 sequence is 17 residues long. CDR3 coding DNA: TGTGCCAGCACCTCGAGGGGTGGGCTCGGCCACACAGATACGCAGTATTTT. It yields the protein CASTSRGGLGHTDTQYF.

The gene calls are TRBV27 and TRBJ1-1; D uncertain. The CDR3 runs 13 residues. Germline V gene data show CDR1 as MNHEY and CDR2 as SMNVEV (reference sequence). V gave up 5 bases and J gave up 3 bases, with 10 bases separating them. The CDR3 sequence: CASSPPYYTEAFF. The CDR3 nucleotides are TGTGCCAGCAGTCCCCCCTACTACACTGAAGCTTTCTTT.

This clone was detected once. Other DNA sequences in the sample encode the same CDR3. Here the CDR3 DNA reads TGTGCCAGCAGCGTAGGGCTAGCGGGAGGGGTAGATACGCAGTATTTT. Its protein is CASSVGLAGGVDTQYF. This chain uses TRBV9 with TRBJ2-3, with 12 nucleotides matching TRBD2. Per the germline V gene, CDR1 is SGDLS and CDR2 is YYNGEE. Germline trimming cut 0 bases from V and 5 bases from J; bases unmatched to any gene: 4. The CDR3 contains 16 residues.

The chain combines TRBV4-3 with TRBJ2-2, with D perhaps matching TRBD2 (6 bases). The CDR3 covers 15 residues. V gave up 3 bases and J gave up 4 bases, with 12 bases separating them. Germline lookup yields CDR1 LGHNA and CDR2 YSLEER. CDR3 sequence reads: CASSQLRGPTGELFF. The CDR3 region has the DNA TGCGCCAGCAGCCAGTTGCGGGGCCCCACCGGGGAGCTGTTTTTT.

The chain carries TRBV9 and TRBJ2-3, with a tentative D call TRBD2 (7 bases). The CDR3 consists of 13 residues. CDR1 is SGDLS, CDR2 YYNGEE, per germline. V was trimmed by 2 bases and J by 5 bases, leaving 9 bases between them. CDR3 loop: CASSVGGQDTQYF. The CDR3 nucleotides read TGTGCCAGCAGCGTGGGGGGGCAAGATACGCAGTATTTT. Drawing the rest from reference TRBV9 and TRBJ2-3, the complete variable domain is DSGVTQTPKHLITATGQRVTLRCSPRSGDLSVYWYQQSLDQGLQFLIQYYNGEERAKGNILERFSAQQFPDLHSELNLSSLELGDSALYFCASSVGGQDTQYFGPGTRLTVL.

The J gene is TRBJ2-5, the V gene TRBV10-3; 10 bases agree with TRBD1. In germline, CDR1 is ENHRY, CDR2 SYGVKD. This CDR3 spans 14 amino acids. V was clipped by 0 bases and J by 7 bases; unmatched bases: 2. The CDR3 sequence is CAISESRDRGTQYF. The CDR3 bases are TGTGCCATCAGTGAGTCGAGGGACAGGGGGACCCAGTACTTC.

With regard to this clone: This sample also contains other DNA sequences that code for the same CDR3. V gene TRBV7-8 combines with J gene TRBJ2-1, with D maybe TRBD2 (5 bases). Trimming pared 1 base from V and 1 base from J, leaving 8 bases between. Germline lookup yields CDR1 SGHVS and CDR2 FQNEAQ. The CDR3 has 15 amino acids. For the CDR3, the DNA is TGTGCCAGCAGCTTAGTTGGAGGATCCTACAATGAGCAGTTCTTC. Protein: CASSLVGGSYNEQFF.

Regarding this clone: Other DNA sequences in this sample translate to the same CDR3. The CDR3 here is CSARRTGELFF. The DNA for the CDR3 is TGCAGTGCTAGAAGAACCGGGGAGCTGTTTTTT. The genes are TRBV20-1 and TRBJ2-2, with D unresolved. Per germline, CDR1 DFQATT and CDR2 SNEGSKA (reference sequence). The CDR3 totals 11 residues. The V and J ends lost 2 bases and 5 bases respectively, with 3 bases between them.

The J gene is TRBJ2-7, the V gene TRBV7-6; 9 bases are shared with TRBD2. Germline trimming cut 2 bases from V and 5 bases from J; bases unmatched to any gene: 16. This CDR3 comprises 18 residues. Looked up from germline, CDR1 is SGHVS and CDR2 is FNYEAQ. The CDR3 nucleotides read TGTGCCAGCAGCTTAATCGTGGGGAATCCTAGCGGGACTCACGAGCAGTACTTC. This translates into CASSLIVGNPSGTHEQYF.

This sequence joins TRBV11-1 and TRBJ2-1; TRBD2 matches 11 bases. CDR1 is SGHAT and CDR2 is FQDESV in the germline V gene (reference sequence). The CDR3 has 16 residues. The ends lost 5 bases at V and 7 bases at J; junction bases unmatched: 10. Written as DNA, the CDR3 is TGTGCCAGCAGCCCTACCGGACTAGCGGGTTTGAATGAGCAGTTCTTC. It is translated as CASSPTGLAGLNEQFF.

The chain links TRBV7-8 to TRBJ1-1; no firm D call. This CDR3 spans 14 amino acids. V dropped 5 bases and J dropped 1 base, with 11 bases sitting between them. Germline CDR1 is SGHVS and CDR2 is FQNEAQ. The chain's CDR3 is CASSPYQPNTEAFF. Here the CDR3 DNA reads TGTGCCAGCAGCCCCTACCAACCGAACACTGAAGCTTTCTTT.

The chain combines TRBV7-3 with TRBJ2-1; 9 nucleotides agree with TRBD2. Germline V gene lookup returns CDR1 SGHTA and CDR2 FQGTGA. This CDR3 has 19 residues. V lost 0 bases and J lost 7; bases outside the gene matches: 16. DNA for the CDR3: TGTGCCAGCAGCTTAACGCCACCCTGGGGTAGCGGGAGTTCAAATGAGCAGTTCTTC. Its translation: CASSLTPPWGSGSSNEQFF.

The chain is built from TRBV11-2 and TRBJ1-5; D may be TRBD1 (5 bases). V gave up 5 bases and J gave up 6 bases, with 20 bases separating them. The CDR3 is made up of 16 amino acids. CDR1 is SGHAT and CDR2 is FQNNGV in the germline V gene. CDR3 residues: CASSRRDFRGGQPQHF. The CDR3 DNA sequence: TGTGCCAGCAGCCGAAGGGACTTTCGTGGTGGTCAGCCCCAGCATTTT.